The table lists the clone carrying this T cell receptor (beta chain) with a few counts. As yet, its antigen is unknown. The CDR3 contains 13 residues. Deletions cut 4 bases from V and 5 bases from J, with 8 bases between. Per germline, CDR1 MNHEY and CDR2 SVGAGI. The data are from a study of T cell repertoires in cytomegalovirus infection. Study at large: An indication of both CMV infection and matching HLA type came from public TCR beta signatures. The study's findings and limits: Summed public TCR beta family frequency identified CMV carriers bearing the relevant HLA. The ex vivo response was dominated by HLA-C-restricted CMV-specific TCR beta clonotypes.

TCRdb re-derived calls from the reads in MiXCR, one entry per CDR3 protein. The profile covers 700,000 to 950,000 distinct CDR3 sequences, with about 30% appearing a single time and around 12% taken by the ten largest. The TCR sequence derives from a human donor in good health (CMV status not recorded). Some clones in this sample may be carry-over from other donors' samples. The V and J genes are TRBV6-5 and TRBJ2-2; the D is unclear. Specimen: cultured CD8+ T cells from PBMCs, collected from culture after CMV antigen stimulation. DNA for the CDR3: TGTGCCAGCAGTTCCCAGTGGACCGGGGAGCTGTTTTTT. It specifies CASSSQWTGELFF.